The following is a T cell receptor (beta chain) sequence with its context. The data derive from a study of T cell changes during pregnancy in multiple sclerosis. Assay: immunoSEQ multiplex PCR; the TCRdb copy retains only in-frame clones and omits some. This sample has roughly 41,000 clones; 90% occur once, and the top ten carry around 6.7%. This CDR3 has 12 amino acids. The J segment lost 10 bases and the V segment lost 5 bases, leaving 8 bases of the junction unmatched. The germline gives CDR1 SGHRS, CDR2 YFSETQ. This sequence was found in a female donor with multiple sclerosis, enrolled in a pregnancy study. The rearrangement uses TRBV5-1 and TRBJ2-7; 8 bases match TRBD1. The material was CD8+ T cells from peripheral blood mononuclear cells, obtained in the third trimester of pregnancy. The CDR3 spells CASSQDREGQYF. CDR3 nucleotide sequence: TGCGCCAGCAGTCAGGACAGGGAAGGACAGTACTTC.